A single sample gave rise to the 30 T cell receptor beta chains below, sequenced in a study of cytomegalovirus exposure and HLA in healthy donors. The primer mix had 60 Vbeta and 13 Jbeta primers. TCRdb keeps only in-frame clones here, not all; method: immunoSEQ multiplex PCR. The sample shows some 130,000 clones, roughly 77% of them seen only once. Material for sequencing was PBMCs. These receptors were obtained from a male donor in good health and CMV-seronegative.

This clone was observed a few times. The gene calls are TRBV7-8 and TRBJ1-3; 7 bases are a match to TRBD1. Looked up from germline, CDR1 is SGHVS and CDR2 is FQNEAQ. This CDR3 has 15 amino acids. The V and J ends lost 1 base and 2 bases, in that order; junction bases with no gene match: 2. CDR3 amino acids: CASSLGGGTGNTIYF. CDR3 DNA: TGTGCCAGCAGCTTAGGAGGGGGCACTGGAAACACCATATATTTT.

The chain has TRBV6-1 and TRBJ1-3, with 7 bases aligning to TRBD1. V was clipped by 1 base and J by 3 bases; unmatched bases: 0. The CDR3 is made up of 14 amino acids. Germline V gives CDR1 MNHNS, CDR2 SASEGT. Here the CDR3 DNA reads TGTGCCAGCAGTGAAGGACAGGGTGGAAACACCATATATTTT. Protein sequence: CASSEGQGGNTIYF.

The chain couples TRBV25-1 to TRBJ1-5; 7 bases agree with TRBD1. The V segment lost 5 bases and the J segment 8 bases; nucleotides outside the gene matches: 15. CDR1 MGHDK and CDR2 SYGVNS come from the germline V gene. The CDR3 is 16 amino acids. The CDR3 spells CASSPPGQLYGEPQHF. In nucleotides, the CDR3 is TGTGCCAGCAGTCCCCCGGGACAGCTTTACGGGGAGCCCCAGCATTTT.

The chain joins TRBV15 to TRBJ1-5; perhaps TRBD1 as D (6 bases). V was cut by 1 base and J by 4 bases, with 11 bases left in between. The length of the CDR3 is 15 residues. Germline V lookup: CDR1 LNHNV, CDR2 YYDKDF (reference sequence). CDR3 residues: CATSRGQQGNQPQHF. The DNA for the CDR3 is TGTGCCACCAGCAGAGGCCAGCAGGGGAATCAGCCCCAGCATTTT.

The rearrangement joins TRBV7-9 to TRBJ2-4; TRBD1 matches at 8 bases. The CDR3 is made up of 16 amino acids. The V gene's germline CDR1 is SEHNR and CDR2 FQNEAQ (reference sequence). Trimming removed 1 base from V and 7 bases from J; junction bases left unmatched: 9. CDR3 nucleotides: TGTGCCAGCAGCTTAGTTGAGACAGGGGCCTCTAACATTCAGTACTTC. As protein: CASSLVETGASNIQYF.

The V and J genes are TRBV19 and TRBJ2-2; D is unresolved. Trimming stripped 7 bases from V and 0 bases from J, with 9 bases between. Per the germline V gene, CDR1 is LNHDA and CDR2 is SQIVND (reference sequence). This CDR3 is built from 14 residues. DNA for the CDR3: TGTGCCAGTAAGACGCAGGCGAACACCGGGGAGCTGTTTTTT. It translates to CASKTQANTGELFF.

The rearrangement links TRBV6-5 to TRBJ2-7, with D hard to call. Per the germline V gene, CDR1 is MNHEY and CDR2 is SVGAGI. V was shortened by 4 bases and J by 1 base, with 8 bases between the two germline ends. This CDR3 spans 13 amino acids. This CDR3 reads CASSLGRSYEQYF. The CDR3 DNA reads as TGTGCCAGCAGTTTGGGCAGATCCTACGAGCAGTACTTC.

In this sample, this clone turned up a few times. This chain links TRBV30 with TRBJ1-1; the D gene is possibly TRBD1 (6 bases). The V gene's germline CDR1 is GTSNPN and CDR2 SVGIG (reference sequence). Trimming left V 3 bases short and J 6 bases short, with 14 bases between. The CDR3 covers 13 residues. The CDR3 DNA is TGTGCCTGGAGAAGGGGGACGGACGCTGAAGCTTTCTTT. Its protein product is CAWRRGTDAEAFF.

The V gene is TRBV4-1, the J gene TRBJ2-6; D not resolved. V lost 1 base, J lost 2 bases, and 9 bases lay in between. This CDR3 region has 16 residues. From germline, CDR1 is MGHRA and CDR2 YSYEKL. CDR3 sequence reads: CASSQALVAGANVLTF. For the CDR3, the DNA is TGCGCCAGCAGCCAAGCTCTAGTGGCTGGGGCCAACGTCCTGACTTTC.

The chain links TRBV7-8 to TRBJ2-7, with TRBD2 as a possible D gene (5 bases). The germline V and J ends were trimmed by 3 bases and 3 bases, with 9 bases remaining between them. Per the germline V gene, CDR1 is SGHVS and CDR2 is FQNEAQ. This CDR3 is 13 amino acids long. The CDR3 DNA follows: TGTGCCAGCAGCTTCGGCGGACTCTACGAGCAGTACTTC. Amino acids: CASSFGGLYEQYF.

This chain's CDR3 is CASSSGTSGYNEQFF. CDR3 sequence (DNA): TGTGCCAGCAGTTCCGGGACTAGCGGCTACAATGAGCAGTTCTTC. The V call is TRBV6-5, the J call TRBJ2-1; 11 bases agree with TRBD2. Trimming at V came to 4 bases and at J to 3 bases, leaving 2 bases not matched to a gene. CDR1 is MNHEY and CDR2 is SVGAGI in the germline V gene. This CDR3 has 15 amino acids.

This clone is a singleton in its sample. The CDR3 DNA sequence: TGTGCCAGTCGCGGTCCCAATCAGCCCCAGCATTTT. Amino acids: CASRGPNQPQHF. J is TRBJ1-5 and V is TRBV19; D is unclear. V was pared by 8 bases and J by 3 bases, with 8 bases between. Germline assignment: CDR1 LNHDA and CDR2 SQIVND (reference sequence). This CDR3 has 12 amino acids.

The chain joins TRBV6-5 to TRBJ1-3, with D perhaps TRBD1 (5 bases). CDR1 MNHEY and CDR2 SVGAGI come from the germline V gene. Trimming left V 2 bases short and J 4 bases short, with 9 bases between. The CDR3 extends over 14 amino acids. In DNA, the CDR3 is TGTGCCAGCAGTTACAGGGCAGGGGGAAACACCATATATTTT. Its translation: CASSYRAGGNTIYF.

The chain combines TRBV19 with TRBJ2-3; D is perhaps TRBD2 (6 bases). In germline, CDR1 is LNHDA, CDR2 SQIVND (reference sequence). Trimming shortened V by 5 bases and J by 7 bases, and 16 bases separated the two germline ends. The CDR3 sequence is 14 residues long. The CDR3 spells CASSPTAGRNTQYF. CDR3 sequence (DNA): TGTGCCAGTAGTCCCACTGCGGGGCGGAATACGCAGTATTTT. Together with reference TRBV19 and TRBJ2-3, the CDR3 gives the full variable domain: DGGITQSPKYLFRKEGQNVTLSCEQNLNHDAMYWYRQDPGQGLRLIYYSQIVNDFQKGDIAEGYSVSREKKESFPLTVTSAQKNPTAFYLCASSPTAGRNTQYFGPGTRLTVL.

The V gene is TRBV6-1, the J gene TRBJ2-1; D possibly corresponds to TRBD2 (6 bases). The germline V and J ends were trimmed by 6 bases and 15 bases, with 18 bases remaining between them. The CDR3 loop spans 12 amino acids. CDR1 and CDR2 (germline): MNHNS, SASEGT. CDR3 sequence reads: CASRFLAGTPFF. The DNA for the CDR3 is TGTGCCAGCAGATTTTTGGCCGGGACTCCGTTCTTC.

The chain uses TRBV6-5 and TRBJ2-5; 7 bases are shared with TRBD1. The ends lost 3 bases at V and 0 bases at J; junction bases unmatched: 4. The CDR3 sequence is 15 residues long. Germline V gene sequence: CDR1 MNHEY, CDR2 SVGAGI. The CDR3 region has the DNA TGTGCCAGCAGTTATATCAGGGGGTACCAAGAGACCCAGTACTTC. Its protein product is CASSYIRGYQETQYF.

This chain uses TRBV21-1 with TRBJ2-6; the tabulated D call, TRBD1, remains unverified against the DNA. TRBV21-1 is recorded as a pseudogene. This CDR3 is built from 16 residues. CDR3 DNA sequence: TGTGCCAGCAGCGGACAGGGGGGATCTGGGGCCAACGTCCTGACTTTC. As protein: CASSGQGGSGANVLTF.

Only one count was recorded for this clone. The gene calls are TRBV6-5 and TRBJ1-2; D is perhaps TRBD1 (6 bases). The CDR3 runs 14 residues. The germline V gene encodes CDR1 MNHEY and CDR2 SVGAGI. V gave up 0 bases and J gave up 8 bases, with 13 bases separating them. The CDR3 loop reads CASSYSQGSGGYTF. The CDR3 DNA is TGTGCCAGCAGTTACTCACAGGGCTCGGGCGGCTACACCTTC.

This clone came up a few times. The chain carries TRBV6-6 and TRBJ1-4, with 9 bases fitting TRBD1. Germline lookup yields CDR1 MNHNY and CDR2 SVGAGI (reference sequence). The CDR3 is 14 residues long. The V and J ends lost 6 bases and 8 bases, in that order; junction bases with no gene match: 7. The CDR3 DNA reads TGTGCCAGCAGGATACAGGGGGCGCGGGAAAAACTGTTTTTT. It encodes CASRIQGAREKLFF.

Concerning this clone itself: Its ends do not fully match the called genes, so a read error is possible. The V call is TRBV7-9, the J call TRBJ2-7, with TRBD1 as a possible D gene (5 bases). Germline values: CDR1 SEHNR, CDR2 FQNEAQ (reference sequence). The CDR3 consists of 13 residues. The DNA of the CDR3 is TGTTCCAGCAGCCGGCTTCAGGGTCGGGAGCAGTACTTC. It is translated as CSSSRLQGREQYF.

Concerning this clone itself: Within the sample, other DNA sequences also encode this same CDR3. This chain joins TRBV19 and TRBJ2-7; D might be TRBD2 (6 bases). CDR3 size: 14 residues. Germline CDR1 reads LNHDA; CDR2 reads SQIVND (reference sequence). V lost 1 base, J lost 4 bases, and 11 bases lay in between. CDR3 coding DNA: TGTGCCAGTAGTATAGGAACGGGAGTGTACGAGCAGTACTTC. It translates to CASSIGTGVYEQYF.

The chain recombines TRBV10-1 with TRBJ2-5; perhaps TRBD1 as D (5 bases). V was shortened by 4 bases and J by 1 base, with 7 bases between the two germline ends. CDR1 is WNHNN and CDR2 is SYGVQD in the germline V gene (reference sequence). This CDR3 contains 13 residues. CDR3 DNA: TGCGCCAGCAGTGGACAGCTCCAAGAGACCCAGTACTTC. Translation: CASSGQLQETQYF.

The V call is TRBV10-3, the J call TRBJ2-5, with 7 bases fitting TRBD2. The CDR3 has 11 residues. V was pared by 9 bases and J by 9 bases, with 7 bases of the junction left unmatched. CDR1 and CDR2 from the germline V gene are ENHRY and SYGVKD. This chain's CDR3 is CAISLGGAQYF. CDR3 bases: TGTGCCATTAGCCTGGGGGGGGCCCAGTACTTC.

The V and J genes are TRBV6-6 and TRBJ1-1, with 8 nucleotides matching TRBD1. The CDR3 sequence is 15 residues long. Per germline, CDR1 MNHNY and CDR2 SVGAGI (reference sequence). After removal of 3 bases from V and 1 base from J, the junction contained 4 bases not matched to a gene. The CDR3 is CASSYGDRRNTEAFF. The CDR3 DNA is TGTGCCAGCAGTTATGGGGACAGGAGGAACACTGAAGCTTTCTTT.

V and J are TRBV18 and TRBJ2-5; 12 bases line up with TRBD2. After removal of 3 bases from V and 0 bases from J, the junction contained 2 bases not matched to a gene. CDR1 KGHSH and CDR2 LQKENI come from the germline V gene. The CDR3 loop spans 16 amino acids. The CDR3 protein is CASSPTSGGHQETQYF. CDR3 sequence (DNA): TGTGCCAGCTCACCGACTAGCGGGGGACACCAAGAGACCCAGTACTTC. Full variable domain (outside the CDR3, taken from reference TRBV18 and TRBJ2-5): NAGVMQNPRHLVRRRGQEARLRCSPMKGHSHVYWYRQLPEEGLKFMVYLQKENIIDESGMPKERFSAEFPKEGPSILRIQQVVRGDSAAYFCASSPTSGGHQETQYFGPGTRLLVL.

This clone was counted once. This rearrangement joins TRBV5-6 to TRBJ2-7; 9 bases align to TRBD2. After removal of 6 bases from V and 3 bases from J, the junction contained 10 bases not matched to a gene. Germline CDR1 and CDR2: SGHDT and YYEEEE. CDR3 length: 15 amino acids. The DNA of the CDR3 is TGTGCCAGCAACCCTAGCGGGGCTACACTCTACGAGCAGTACTTC. Protein product: CASNPSGATLYEQYF.

The chain couples TRBV9 to TRBJ2-2; D is perhaps TRBD2 (7 bases). This CDR3 contains 17 residues. The germline CDR1 and CDR2 sequences are SGDLS and YYNGEE. V lost 0 bases, J lost 4 bases, and 16 bases lay in between. CDR3 DNA: TGTGCCAGCAGCGTAGGATTGGTGGGAGGGGGCACCGGGGAGCTGTTTTTT. Its translation is CASSVGLVGGGTGELFF.

The V and J genes are TRBV19 and TRBJ2-1; possible D gene TRBD2, 6 bases. CDR1 is LNHDA and CDR2 is SQIVND in the germline V gene (reference sequence). The CDR3 length is 15 residues. Deletions cut 7 bases from V and 3 bases from J, with 16 bases between. The CDR3 sequence is CASKPQDGGYNEQFF. The CDR3 DNA reads TGTGCCAGTAAACCCCAAGACGGGGGCTACAATGAGCAGTTCTTC.

As regards this clone: At one boundary the junction diverges from the germline segment, which might be a read error. V gene TRBV7-9 combines with J gene TRBJ1-3; the D gene is possibly TRBD1 (5 bases). CDR1 and CDR2 from the germline V gene are SEHNR and FQNEAQ (reference sequence). The CDR3 is made up of 15 amino acids. Written as DNA, the CDR3 is TGTTCCAGCAGCTATACAGGCCTCTCTGGAAACACCATATATTTT. Protein sequence: CSSSYTGLSGNTIYF.

The sample holds one count of this clone. This rearrangement joins TRBV18 to TRBJ1-4; no firm D call. The CDR3 contains 14 residues. Trimming stripped 1 base from V and 12 bases from J, with 15 bases between. The V gene's germline CDR1 is KGHSH and CDR2 LQKENI. In nucleotides, the CDR3 is TGTGCCAGCTCACCACAGGAGTTAATGAAGGAACTGTTTTTT. Translating it yields CASSPQELMKELFF.